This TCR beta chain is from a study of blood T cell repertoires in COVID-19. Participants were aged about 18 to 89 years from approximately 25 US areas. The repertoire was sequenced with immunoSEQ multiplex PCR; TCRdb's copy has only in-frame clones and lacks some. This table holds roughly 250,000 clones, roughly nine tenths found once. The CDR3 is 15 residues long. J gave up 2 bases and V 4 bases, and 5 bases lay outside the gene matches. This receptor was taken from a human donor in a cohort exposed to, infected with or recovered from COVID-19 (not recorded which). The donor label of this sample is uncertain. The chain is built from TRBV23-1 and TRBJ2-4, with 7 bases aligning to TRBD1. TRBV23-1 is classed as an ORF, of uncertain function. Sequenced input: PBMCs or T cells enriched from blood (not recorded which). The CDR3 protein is CASSPPGGPKNIQYF. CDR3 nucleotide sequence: TGCGCCAGCAGTCCCCCAGGGGGTCCCAAAAACATTCAGTACTTC.